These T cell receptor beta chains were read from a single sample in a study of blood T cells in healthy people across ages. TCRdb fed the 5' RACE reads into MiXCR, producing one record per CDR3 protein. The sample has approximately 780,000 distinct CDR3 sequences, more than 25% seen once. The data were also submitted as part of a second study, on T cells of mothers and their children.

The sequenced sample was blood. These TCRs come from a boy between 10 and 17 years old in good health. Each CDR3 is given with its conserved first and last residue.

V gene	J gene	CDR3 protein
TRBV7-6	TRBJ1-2	CASSLDQGSGYTF
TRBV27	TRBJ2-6	CASKGTASGANVLTF
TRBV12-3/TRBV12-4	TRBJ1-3	CASSFSWVSGNTIYF
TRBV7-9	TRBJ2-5	CASSSTWWEQYF
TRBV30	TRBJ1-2	CAWSVLGGTDGYTF
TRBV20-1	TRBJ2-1	CSARRLAGGYNEQFF
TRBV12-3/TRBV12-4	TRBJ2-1	CASSYPPAYNEQFF
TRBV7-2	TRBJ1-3	CASSLAGIGSGNTIYF
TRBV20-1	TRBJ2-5	CSAREAGKVQETQYF
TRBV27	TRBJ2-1	CASSPSGVPVYNEQFF
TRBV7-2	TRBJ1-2	CASSSGKGGVYGYTF
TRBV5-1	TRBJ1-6	CASNLGSSYNSPLHF
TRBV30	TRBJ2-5	CAWSGGHRETQYF
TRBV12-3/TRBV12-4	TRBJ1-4	CASSLIWGATNEKLFF
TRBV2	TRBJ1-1	CATWGGTEAFF
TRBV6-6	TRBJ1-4	CASSYKGLKTGEKLFF
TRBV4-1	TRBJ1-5	CASSPGQDSNQPQHF
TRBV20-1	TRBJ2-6	CSARDIGLAGYSGANVLTF
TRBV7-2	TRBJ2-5	CASSKLAGGGETQYF
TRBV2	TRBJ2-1	CAGGQDYNEQFF
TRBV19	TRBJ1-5	CASSIVPSGGNQPQHF
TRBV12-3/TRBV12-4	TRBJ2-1	CASTSVANEQFF
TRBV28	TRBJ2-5	CASSEGRQETQYF
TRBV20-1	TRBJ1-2	CSARGQNYGYTF
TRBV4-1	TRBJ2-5	CASSQGLAGAQETQYF
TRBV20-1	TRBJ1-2	CSAKVQDRYGYTF
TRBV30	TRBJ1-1	CAWSLRVGTARTF
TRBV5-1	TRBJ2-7	CASSLGRGGSYEQYF
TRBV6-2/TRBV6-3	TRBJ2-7	CASSYLQGTGADYEQYF
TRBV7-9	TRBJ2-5	CASSFGLAGGEQYF
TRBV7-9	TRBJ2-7	CASSLPPTSYEQYF